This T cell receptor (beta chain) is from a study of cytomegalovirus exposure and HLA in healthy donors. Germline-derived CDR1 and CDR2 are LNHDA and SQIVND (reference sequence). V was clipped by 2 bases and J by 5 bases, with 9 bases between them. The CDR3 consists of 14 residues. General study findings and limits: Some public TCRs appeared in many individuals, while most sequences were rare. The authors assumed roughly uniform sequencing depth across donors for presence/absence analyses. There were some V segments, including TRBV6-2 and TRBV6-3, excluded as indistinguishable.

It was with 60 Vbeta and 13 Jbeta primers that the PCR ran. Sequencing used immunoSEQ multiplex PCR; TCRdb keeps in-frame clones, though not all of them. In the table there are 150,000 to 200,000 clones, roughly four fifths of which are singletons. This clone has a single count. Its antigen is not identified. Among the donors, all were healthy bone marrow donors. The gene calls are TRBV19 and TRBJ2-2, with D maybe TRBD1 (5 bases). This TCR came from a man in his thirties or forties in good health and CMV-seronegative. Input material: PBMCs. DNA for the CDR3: TGTGCCAGTAGTATATTCCAGGGTACCGGGGAGCTGTTTTTT. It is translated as CASSIFQGTGELFF.